Detailed here is one T cell receptor (beta chain). CDR1 is KGHSH and CDR2 is LQKENI in the germline V gene. Trimming pared 6 bases from V and 1 base from J, leaving 18 bases between. This CDR3 is built from 16 residues. The data belong to a study of blood T cell repertoires in COVID-19. Study information: Acute and convalescent COVID-19 specimens originated in the United States, Italy and Spain. Sample material is recorded as cDNA or gDNA derived from T cells, B-cell-depleted T cells, or PBMCs.

Study processing details: Amplified reference gene primers provided the basis for estimating nucleated cell counts. Profiling relied on immunoSEQ multiplex PCR, and the TCRdb table lists in-frame clones only, not all of them. D and trimming come from the DNA, and the V and J calls and clone size come from that table. Of some 250,000 clones listed, 88% are singletons. The sequencing input was peripheral blood. The sequence was obtained from a woman between 40 and 50 years old who had recovered from COVID-19. The gene calls are TRBV18 and TRBJ1-2; D might be TRBD1 (5 bases). The CDR3 nucleotides read TGTGCCAGCTCCTCGCAGGGAGGGACCCTTAACTATGGCTACACCTTC. This codes for CASSSQGGTLNYGYTF.